This section outlines one T cell receptor (beta chain) sequence together with its context. Its antigen remains unidentified. The sample holds no much larger clone one base away, and base qualities are not on file. No patient had received any treatment before thyroid surgery. Using T-cell receptor beta sequencing, the study looked back at clinical samples from patients collected from about 2011 to 2019. Receptor amplification or capture employed PCR. Instrument used: Illumina HiSeq 4000. High-throughput sequencing was used to profile the CDR3 region of the TCR beta-chain in every patient. In the authors' own workflow: Drawing on CDR3 differences between clinicopathological groups, the researchers built a classifier meant to tell apart patients with distant-metastatic papillary thyroid cancer. Repertoire diversity was assessed with the Shannon index, and tumor-blood repertoire similarity with the Morisita-Horn index. The raw public data were reprocessed by TCRdb itself: fastp quality trimming at Q25, MiXCR clonotype calling, in-frame beta chains only. V and J calls and clone size were set by TCRdb, not the authors. The sample profile shows over 6,500 clones; approximately 31% of them were found once. 10% to 15% of the sample is held by the ten biggest clonotypes.

The data originate from a study of metastatic and nonmetastatic thyroid tumors (TCRdb year 2020). In terms of the full investigation: Repertoires were compared across peripheral blood and tumor or nodule tissue samples from malignant and benign thyroid patients. Here is what the overall study found, with its caveats: TCR beta diversity was reported as significantly higher in malignant tumors than in benign nodules, in both blood and tumor samples.

The CDR3 goes from the cysteine to the phenylalanine over 13 residues. Only CDR3 DNA is held: 39 bases, read in frame from base 1. The junction carries 5 bases between V and J, which are trimmed by 0 bases and 3 bases respectively. In the germline V gene (reference sequence), CDR1 corresponds to SGHAT and CDR2 to FQDESV. The sequence links TRBV11-1 to TRBJ1-2; no confident D gene assignment can be made. Sequenced input: adjacent normal tissue. The receptor was isolated from a female donor with papillary thyroid cancer or a benign thyroid nodule (not recorded which). Some clones in this sample may be carry-over from other donors' samples. The DNA reads as follows: TGTGCCAGCAGCTTAGCCTCCCACTATGGCTACACCTTC. It specifies CASSLASHYGYTF.